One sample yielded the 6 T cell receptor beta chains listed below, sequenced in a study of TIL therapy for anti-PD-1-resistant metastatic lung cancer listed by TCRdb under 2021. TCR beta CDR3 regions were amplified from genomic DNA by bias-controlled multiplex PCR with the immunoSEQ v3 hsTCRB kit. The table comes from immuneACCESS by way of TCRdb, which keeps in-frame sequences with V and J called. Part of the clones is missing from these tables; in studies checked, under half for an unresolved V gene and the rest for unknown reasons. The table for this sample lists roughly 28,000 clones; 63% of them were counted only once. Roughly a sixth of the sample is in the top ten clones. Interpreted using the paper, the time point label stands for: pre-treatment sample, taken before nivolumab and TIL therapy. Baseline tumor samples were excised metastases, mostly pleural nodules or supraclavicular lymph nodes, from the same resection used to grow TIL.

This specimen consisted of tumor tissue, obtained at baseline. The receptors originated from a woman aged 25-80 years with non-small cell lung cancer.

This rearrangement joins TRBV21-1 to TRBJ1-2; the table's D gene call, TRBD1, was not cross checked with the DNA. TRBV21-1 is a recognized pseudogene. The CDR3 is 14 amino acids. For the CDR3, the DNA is TGTGCCAGCAGGATAAGGAGGAGGGGGCATGGCTACACCTTC. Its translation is CASRIRRRGHGYTF.

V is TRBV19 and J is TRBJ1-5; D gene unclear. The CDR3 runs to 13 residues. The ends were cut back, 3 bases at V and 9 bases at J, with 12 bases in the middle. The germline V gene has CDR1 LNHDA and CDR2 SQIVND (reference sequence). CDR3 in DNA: TGTGCCAGTAGTATGAAAAGGGTGGCGCCCCAGCATTTT. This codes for CASSMKRVAPQHF.

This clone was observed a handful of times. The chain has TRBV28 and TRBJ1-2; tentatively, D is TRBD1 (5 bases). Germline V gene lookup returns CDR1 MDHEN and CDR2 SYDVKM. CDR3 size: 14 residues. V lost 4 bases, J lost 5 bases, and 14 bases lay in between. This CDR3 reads CASSSITGVYGYTF. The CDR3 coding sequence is TGTGCCAGCAGTTCCATCACAGGCGTGTATGGCTACACCTTC.

Here the CDR3 reads CAIRVLAQATYGYTF. CDR3 nucleotide sequence: TGTGCCATCAGAGTATTGGCTCAGGCTACCTATGGCTACACCTTC. The chain has TRBV10-3 and TRBJ1-2; no reliable D call. V lost 6 bases and J lost 4, with 18 bases in between. The germline gives CDR1 ENHRY, CDR2 SYGVKD. This CDR3 region has 15 residues.

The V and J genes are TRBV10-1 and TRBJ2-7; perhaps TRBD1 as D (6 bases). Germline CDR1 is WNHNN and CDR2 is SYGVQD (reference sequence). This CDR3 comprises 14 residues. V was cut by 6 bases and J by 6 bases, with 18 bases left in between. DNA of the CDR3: TGCGCCAGCAGCGACCCAGGGGCCGTAAGCGAGCAGTACTTC. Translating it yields CASSDPGAVSEQYF.

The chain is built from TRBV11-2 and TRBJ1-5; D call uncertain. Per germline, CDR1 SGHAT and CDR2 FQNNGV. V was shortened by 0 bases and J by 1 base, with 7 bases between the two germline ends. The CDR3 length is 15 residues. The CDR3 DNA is TGTGCCAGCAGCTTAGACCCCTTCAGCAATCAGCCCCAGCATTTT. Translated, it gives CASSLDPFSNQPQHF. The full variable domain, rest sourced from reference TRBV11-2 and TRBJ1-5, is EAGVAQSPRYKIIEKRQSVAFWCNPISGHATLYWYQQILGQGPKLLIQFQNNGVVDDSQLPKDRFSAERLKGVDSTLKIQPAKLEDSAVYLCASSLDPFSNQPQHFGDGTRLSIL.